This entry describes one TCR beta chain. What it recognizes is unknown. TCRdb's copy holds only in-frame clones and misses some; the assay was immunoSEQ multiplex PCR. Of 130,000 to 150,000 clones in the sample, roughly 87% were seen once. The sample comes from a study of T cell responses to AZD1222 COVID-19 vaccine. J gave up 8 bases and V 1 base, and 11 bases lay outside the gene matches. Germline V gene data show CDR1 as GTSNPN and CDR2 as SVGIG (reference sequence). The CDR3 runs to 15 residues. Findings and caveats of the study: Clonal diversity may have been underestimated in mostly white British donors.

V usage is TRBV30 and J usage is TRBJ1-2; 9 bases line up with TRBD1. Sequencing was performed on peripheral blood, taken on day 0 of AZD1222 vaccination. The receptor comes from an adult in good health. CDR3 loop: CAWSAGTGSFYGYTF. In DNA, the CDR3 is TGTGCCTGGAGTGCCGGGACAGGGTCTTTCTACGGCTACACCTTC.